Shown below are 27 T cell receptor beta chains from a single sample sequenced in a study of spatial heterogeneity in lung cancer (dated by TCRdb to about 2019). What these receptors recognize is not known. The time point label, read with the paper, signifies: sample taken at primary tumor resection. Points the paper makes about the study in general: The tumor nonsynonymous mutation count correlated with the number of expanded alpha and beta TCRs within the tumor.

Library preparation was by 5' RACE. Sequencing relied on a NextSeq 500. TCRdb ran its own pipeline on the public reads, namely fastp trimming at Q25 and MiXCR clone calling, and kept in-frame beta chains. Entries that share a CDR3 protein sequence are merged under the most common genes and DNA. The sample yields about 10,000 distinct CDR3 sequences; 10% to 15% were counted once. The ten largest clones represent under 15% of the sample. Sample: lung tumor tissue, taken at surgery. Receptor source: a female donor with early-stage non-small cell lung cancer.

By share, this clonotype ranks as medium-sized (0.01 to 0.1%). J is TRBJ2-1 and V is TRBV7-8; 8 nucleotides line up with TRBD1. Germline assignment: CDR1 SGHVS and CDR2 FQNEAQ. This CDR3 has 15 amino acids. The V segment lost 1 base and the J segment 4 bases; nucleotides outside the gene matches: 3. This CDR3 is CASSLERTGYNEQFF. In DNA, the CDR3 is TGTGCCAGCAGCTTAGAGCGGACAGGGTACAATGAGCAGTTCTTC.

This clonotype was detected only a few times. This may be a read error, as it is one base from a much larger clone. The J gene is TRBJ1-4, the V gene TRBV7-6; no firm D call. CDR1 SGHVS and CDR2 FNYEAQ come from the germline V gene. The CDR3 is made up of 18 amino acids. The CDR3 coding sequence is TGTGCCAACAGCCCTCAAGGTCGGGTTGGGAGAACTAATGAAAAACTGTTTTTT. Amino acid sequence: CANSPQGRVGRTNEKLFF.

This clonotype was observed a handful of times. The rearrangement uses TRBV7-2 and TRBJ2-1; maybe TRBD2 (5 bases). CDR3 length equals 17 residues. The germline V gene encodes CDR1 SGHTA and CDR2 FQGNSA. Trimming took 1 base from V and 4 from J, leaving 17 bases between them. CDR3 region: CASSLGSAGGLYNEQFF. The CDR3 bases are TGTGCCAGCAGCTTAGGGTCTGCGGGCGGCCTATACAATGAGCAGTTCTTC.

A word on this clonotype: A much larger clone differs from this one at a single base, so this may be a read error. The chain couples TRBV6-5 to TRBJ2-5, with D possibly TRBD2 on 5 matching bases. The CDR3 totals 15 residues. The germline CDR1 and CDR2 sequences are MNHEY and SVGAGI. V lost 6 bases to trimming and J lost 1 base, with 15 bases between them. CDR3 residues: CASSGDTRTQETQYF. The CDR3 coding sequence is TGTGCCAGCAGCGGGGATACTAGAACCCAAGAGACCCAGTACTTC.

This clonotype was seen a handful of times. The chain combines TRBV19 with TRBJ2-7, with 7 bases aligning to TRBD1. This CDR3 spans 12 amino acids. V was clipped by 6 bases and J by 4 bases; unmatched bases: 3. Germline V gives CDR1 LNHDA, CDR2 SQIVND (reference sequence). The CDR3: CASRRGRYEQYF. The CDR3 DNA sequence: TGTGCCAGTAGAAGGGGGCGATACGAGCAGTACTTC.

This clonotype was detected ten times or more. The chain links TRBV6-5 to TRBJ1-2; no definite D call. From germline, CDR1 is MNHEY and CDR2 SVGAGI. With 0 bases removed from V and 4 bases from J, the gap between germline ends came to 6 bases. The CDR3 extends over 13 amino acids. The CDR3 DNA reads as TGTGCCAGCAGTTACTCAGTGAGCTATGGCTACACCTTC. This translates into CASSYSVSYGYTF.

The rearrangement uses TRBV5-6 and TRBJ1-1; weak D call: TRBD1 (6 bases). CDR1 is SGHDT, CDR2 YYEEEE, per germline. V lost 4 bases to trimming and J lost 4 bases, with 14 bases between them. The CDR3 loop spans 14 amino acids. This CDR3 reads CASSPGTPFTEAFF. The DNA of the CDR3 is TGTGCCAGCAGCCCCGGGACACCCTTCACTGAAGCTTTCTTT.

This clonotype was recorded at least ten times. This chain links TRBV7-9 with TRBJ1-6; D ambiguous. This CDR3 has 14 amino acids. With 3 bases removed from V and 7 bases from J, the gap between germline ends came to 10 bases. Germline CDR1 reads SEHNR; CDR2 reads FQNEAQ (reference sequence). The DNA of the CDR3 is TGTGCCAGCAGCTTCTGGGGTGTCAATTCACCCCTCCACTTT. As protein: CASSFWGVNSPLHF.

By share, this clonotype ranks as medium-sized (0.01 to 0.1%). V usage is TRBV23-1 and J usage is TRBJ2-3; 10 bases are a match to TRBD2. TRBV23-1 is reported as an ORF; its role is uncertain. The CDR3 covers 23 residues. Trimming took 3 bases from V and 1 from J; bases not matched to a gene: 25. The CDR3 region is CASSHPARARTSGPSVGTDTQYF. Here the CDR3 DNA reads TGCGCCAGCAGTCATCCCGCCCGGGCCCGGACTAGCGGCCCTTCAGTGGGCACAGATACGCAGTATTTT.

The V gene is TRBV12-3 or TRBV12-4, the J gene TRBJ1-4; unclear D gene. This CDR3 has 14 residues. V shed 1 base and J shed 8 bases, with 11 bases lying between them. The CDR3, as DNA: TGTGCCAGCAGTTTAGGCGCGACACAGGAAAAACTGTTTTTT. This sequence encodes CASSLGATQEKLFF.

The V gene is TRBV7-2, the J gene TRBJ2-5; 12 bases map to TRBD1. Trimming at V came to 10 bases and at J to 5 bases, leaving 8 bases not matched to a gene. Germline-derived CDR1 and CDR2 are SGHTA and FQGNSA. This CDR3 contains 14 residues. CDR3 region: CATMPGQGAETQYF. The DNA for the CDR3 is TGTGCCACCATGCCGGGACAGGGGGCTGAGACCCAGTACTTC.

CDR3 protein: CASSPTTVNSGNTIYF. In DNA form, the CDR3 reads TGTGCCAGCAGCCCGACGACGGTTAACTCTGGAAACACCATATATTTT. The chain has TRBV12-3 or TRBV12-4 and TRBJ1-3; D gene ambiguous. CDR3 length: 16 amino acids. V was cut by 6 bases and J by 0 bases, with 15 bases left in between.

This clonotype is medium-sized (0.01 to 0.1%) by share. This chain links TRBV10-2 with TRBJ2-7; 7 bases line up with TRBD1. CDR3 length equals 16 residues. CDR1 is WSHSY, CDR2 SAAADI, per germline. J gave up 1 base and V 3 bases, and 9 bases lay outside the gene matches. In nucleotides, the CDR3 is TGCGCCAGCAGTGACCTTCGGGACAGTGAATCCTACGAGCAGTACTTC. Its translation is CASSDLRDSESYEQYF.

CDR3 in amino acids: CSGRPSGASTDTQYF. The CDR3 DNA is TGCAGCGGGAGGCCGAGCGGGGCTAGCACAGATACGCAGTATTTT. J is TRBJ2-3 and V is TRBV29-1; 7 nucleotides line up with TRBD2. V was clipped by 7 bases and J by 0 bases; unmatched bases: 10. The CDR3 spans 15 residues. In germline, CDR1 is SQVTM, CDR2 ANQGSEA.

This chain uses TRBV12-3 or TRBV12-4 with TRBJ1-5; the match to TRBD1 covers 8 bases. CDR3 length equals 15 residues. V was clipped by 3 bases and J by 5 bases; unmatched bases: 6. CDR3: CASSFTGGYDQPQHF. The CDR3 region has the DNA TGTGCCAGCAGTTTCACAGGGGGTTACGATCAGCCCCAGCATTTT.

This clonotype was seen once. J is TRBJ1-5 and V is TRBV7-2; D uncertain. Germline CDR1 SGHTA, CDR2 FQGNSA. Trimming removed 3 bases from V and 3 bases from J, with 9 bases in between. The CDR3 contains 14 residues. Here the CDR3 DNA reads TGTGCCAGCAGCTTCCTTGGGGTCAATCAGCCCCAGCATTTT. It translates to CASSFLGVNQPQHF.

This clonotype appeared many times. The chain uses TRBV7-9 and TRBJ2-2; D unclear. Trimming pared 2 bases from V and 0 bases from J, leaving 7 bases between. This CDR3 has 15 amino acids. The germline gives CDR1 SEHNR, CDR2 FQNEAQ (reference sequence). The DNA for the CDR3 is TGTGCCAGCAGCTTATACTACTCGAACACCGGGGAGCTGTTTTTT. It encodes CASSLYYSNTGELFF.

This clonotype appeared many times. This chain connects TRBV3-1 to TRBJ2-7, with 10 bases matching TRBD1. This CDR3 is 15 amino acids long. The germline gives CDR1 LGHDT, CDR2 YNNKEL (reference sequence). The junction had 9 bases not matched to a gene; V was cut back by 4 bases and J by 6 bases. In DNA form, the CDR3 reads TGTGCCAGCAGCCCCTGGACAGGGGGATTCGGCGAGCAGTACTTC. This sequence encodes CASSPWTGGFGEQYF.

Judged by abundance, this clonotype is medium-sized. This chain uses TRBV23-1 with TRBJ2-3, with 10 bases lining up with TRBD1. TRBV23-1 qualifies as an ORF whose function is uncertain. V gave up 5 bases and J gave up 4 bases; unmatched junction bases: 6. The CDR3 has 15 amino acids. For the CDR3, the DNA is TGCGCCAGCAGTTCCTCCGGGACAGGGGCAGATACGCAGTATTTT. This encodes CASSSSGTGADTQYF.

With respect to this clonotype: Mismatch with germline at one junction end may stem from a read error. This chain joins TRBV9 and TRBJ2-3, with 11 bases that match TRBD2. This CDR3 has 11 amino acids. Germline CDR1 is SGDLS and CDR2 is YYNGEE. The DNA of the CDR3 is TGTGCCAGCAGCGGGACTAGCGGGCTTGTTTTT. Translated: CASSGTSGLVF. The variable domain in full, with the rest retrieved from reference TRBV9 and TRBJ2-3, is DSGVTQTPKHLITATGQRVTLRCSPRSGDLSVYWYQQSLDQGLQFLIQYYNGEERAKGNILERFSAQQFPDLHSELNLSSLELGDSALYFCASSGTSGLVFGPGTRLTVL.

This clonotype was seen ten or more times. This chain connects TRBV6-2 or TRBV6-3 to TRBJ2-7; the D is unclear. CDR3 length: 11 residues. Looked up from germline, CDR1 is MNHEY and CDR2 is SVGEGT. V lost 4 bases, J lost 2 bases, and 3 bases lay in between. The CDR3 protein is CASSSTYEQYF. The CDR3 DNA sequence: TGTGCCAGCAGTTCGACCTACGAGCAGTACTTC.

This clonotype was found once. The chain uses TRBV2 and TRBJ2-1; D is ambiguous. The length of the CDR3 is 14 residues. Deletions cut 8 bases from V and 4 bases from J, with 15 bases between. The germline CDR1 and CDR2 sequences are SNHLY and FYNNEI. The DNA of the CDR3 is TGTGCCAGCCTCAGCCTATCCATGTACAATGAGCAGTTCTTC. It yields the protein CASLSLSMYNEQFF.

The chain is built from TRBV20-1 and TRBJ1-2, with D hard to call. Germline V CDR1 and CDR2: DFQATT, SNEGSKA (reference sequence). CDR3 length: 14 residues. The V and J ends lost 0 bases and 0 bases respectively, with 8 bases between them. CDR3 DNA: TGCAGTGCTAGAGATCTCGGAGCTAACTATGGCTACACCTTC. Translating gives CSARDLGANYGYTF.

This clonotype was counted many times. This chain uses TRBV9 with TRBJ2-2, with 7 nucleotides matching TRBD2. The V and J ends lost 3 bases and 5 bases, in that order; junction bases with no gene match: 7. Per germline, CDR1 SGDLS and CDR2 YYNGEE. CDR3 length: 15 residues. The CDR3 bases are TGTGCCAGCAGCGGGCCGGGACTAAGGACCGGGGAGCTGTTTTTT. Translating it yields CASSGPGLRTGELFF.

The sample holds many counts of this clonotype. The chain employs TRBV10-3 and TRBJ2-7, with 10 bases lining up with TRBD1. V shed 3 bases, J shed 7 bases, and the junction held 12 bases outside the gene matches. Germline CDR1 ENHRY, CDR2 SYGVKD. This CDR3 is built from 16 residues. The CDR3 loop reads CAISDLRDRGSGEQYF. As DNA, the CDR3 is TGTGCCATCAGTGACCTCCGGGACAGGGGAAGTGGGGAGCAGTACTTC.

The table lists this clonotype with a few counts. The J gene is TRBJ2-5, the V gene TRBV21-1; TRBD2, the table's D call, was not compared with the DNA. TRBV21-1 is recorded as a pseudogene. This CDR3 region has 21 residues. The CDR3 DNA is TGTGCCAGCAGCCACTGCGAACCCCAGCCGGGACTAGCGGGCCCTCAAGAGACCCAGTACTTC. Protein: CASSHCEPQPGLAGPQETQYF.

The gene calls are TRBV12-3 or TRBV12-4 and TRBJ1-5, with TRBD1 matching over 8 bases. The CDR3 has 16 residues. V was pared by 5 bases and J by 2 bases, with 8 bases of the junction left unmatched. The CDR3 loop reads CASSPQGAGGNQPQHF. CDR3 DNA: TGTGCCAGCAGTCCCCAGGGGGCCGGAGGCAATCAGCCCCAGCATTTT.